The T cell receptor (beta chain) under discussion was sequenced for a study of technical replicates of blood from a handful of donors. The CDR3 consists of 15 residues. Germline loops: CDR1 GTSNPN, CDR2 SVGIG (reference sequence). Trimming took 3 bases from V and 1 from J; bases not matched to a gene: 8. TCRdb's copy holds only in-frame clones and misses some; the assay was immunoSEQ multiplex PCR. The sample carries approximately 90,000 clones, 95% recorded once. Specimen: T cells isolated from PBMCs. The receptor's source is a human donor in good health. The chain uses TRBV30 and TRBJ2-5; 7 nucleotides align to TRBD1. CDR3: CAWSDPGGFQETQYF. Written as DNA, the CDR3 is TGTGCCTGGAGCGACCCAGGGGGATTCCAAGAGACCCAGTACTTC.